This T cell receptor beta chain was recorded in a study of Graves' ophthalmopathy and Graves' hyperthyroidism (dated by TCRdb to 2016 to 2019). Notes on the research overall: Peripheral blood was collected before any treatment was given, at the time of initial diagnosis. The study used TCR beta repertoire signatures to distinguish Graves' ophthalmopathy from Graves' hyperthyroidism and to predict progression to ophthalmopathy. In total, approximately 130 blood samples were TCR-sequenced: some 40 ophthalmopathy, roughly 77 hyperthyroidism and roughly 17 hyperthyroidism-to-ophthalmopathy patients. A discovery set of 100 patients (43 ophthalmopathy, 57 stable hyperthyroidism) was enrolled to explore V-J signatures distinguishing ophthalmopathy from hyperthyroidism. The independent validation cohort included 18 to 20 hyperthyroidism patients plus 17 patients who later progressed from hyperthyroidism to ophthalmopathy. In five or six hyperthyroidism patients, T-cell repertoires of thyroid tissue and blood were compared. After sampling, hyperthyroidism patients received methimazole starting at 30 mg daily, and ophthalmopathy patients received high-dose intravenous methylprednisolone. The roughly 94 discovery patients were randomly divided into training and test sets at a 7:3 ratio.

The ophthalmopathy patients had moderately to severely active disease, with a Clinical Activity Score of 3 or higher, a NOSPECS grade of 4 or higher, and a disease duration of less than 3 months. Patients with other autoimmune diseases, uncontrolled infections, pregnancy or lactation were excluded. Diagnosis relied on clinical symptoms, serum thyroxine, TRAb, thyroid ultrasound and orbital computed tomography. Using Ficoll-Paque density gradient centrifugation, PBMCs were isolated from 8.5 to 10 ml of fresh peripheral blood. Total RNA was extracted with Trizol reagent and quality-checked on an Agilent 2100 Bioanalyzer. The CDR3 contains 15 residues, cysteine and phenylalanine counted. The retained sequence is limited to the CDR3, 45 bases, with the frame set at the first base. Relative to germline, V is 7 bases shorter and J is 5 bases shorter, with 20 bases between their ends. Taken from the germline V gene, the CDR1 and CDR2 loops are MNHNS and SASEGT.

Paper-wide results and their limitations: No statistical method was used to set the sample size in advance, and the investigators knew which group each participant was assigned to. Most expanded thyroid clonotypes with a frequency above 0.001 also appeared in blood, which suggests that blood repertoires may reflect the immune response in the thyroid. In validation, the model predicted ophthalmopathy progression with about 64% sensitivity and about 77% specificity; 12 predicted patients were CT-confirmed with GO in a median of about 6.1 months. The 13-signature model separated ophthalmopathy from stable hyperthyroidism with 87.88% sensitivity and 81% to 82% specificity in cross-validation, and 80%/75% in the test set.

In this sample, this clonotype turned up a few times. The antigen it binds to is not known. Qualities for individual bases were not recorded, and no much larger clone is one base off. For repertoire sequencing, the TCR beta CDR3 regions were amplified from RNA transcripts. A first-round RT-PCR used HTBI primers with the Qiagen OneStep RT-PCR kit, followed by a second-round multiplex PCR, size selection and purification. Libraries were sequenced paired-end with 100 bp reads on an Illumina HiSeq2000. Concerning the study's data processing: Reads were processed with SOAPnuke, discarding reads with adapters, uncalled bases, mean Phred below 15, or no exact constant-primer or identifier match. COPE v1.2.5 was used to merge high-quality paired reads. Clonotypes were defined as unique nucleotide sequences and were aligned to IMGT TRB V, D and J references using MiTCR v1.1. Analysis was restricted to V-J combinations with a frequency above 0.0001, which covered about 99% of repertoires. A TCR clonal expansion and chaos score per V-J combination was defined as the ratio of F50 clonal expansion to chaos observed in the TCRdist matrix. Features were reduced by Welch's t-statistics and random forest to approximately 13 V-J combinations, which fed a naive Bayes classifier. Thyroid-blood repertoire similarity was quantified with the Morisita-Horn index. TCRdb trimmed the raw reads at Q25, called clones with MiXCR and kept productive beta chains. For every CDR3 protein sequence, its rows merge into one entry that carries the most common genes and DNA. What appears here as the V and J calls and clone size reflects TCRdb's work, not the paper's. This sample has 450,000 or so distinct CDR3 sequences in its table, and approximately 15% of those were observed once. The top ten clones comprise 9.8% of the sample.

Sequencing input: blood. The rearranged chain carries TRBV6-1 and TRBJ2-5; the D gene cannot be resolved beyond TRBD1 or TRBD2, each matching 6 bases. The source is a woman in her twenties or thirties with Graves' ophthalmopathy. Donor details come from another sample of the same person, matched by shared clones. This receptor has the CDR3 CASIPTGYGGETQYF. The nucleotides are TGTGCCAGCATTCCGACAGGCTATGGGGGGGAGACCCAGTACTTC.